A single sample gave rise to the 4 T cell receptor beta chains below, sequenced in a study of beta chain features in type 1 diabetes (dated by TCRdb to between 2018 and 2020). Beyond this particular receptor, the publication reports: In all four CD4+ subsets, TCRB CDR3 length was moderately but significantly shorter in type 1 diabetes patients.

Their specific antigens are unknown. Library preparation used the immunoSEQ multiplex PCR assay. All of the isolated RNA was reverse transcribed with the High Capacity cDNA Reverse Transcription Kit, so expressed TCRB transcripts were sequenced. TCRdb carries this immuneACCESS record with in-frame sequences only. Its versions omit some clonotypes, under half of them owing to an unresolved V gene in the studies checked, with the rest unexplained. Across this sample there are more than 550,000 clones, with over 13% seen only once. The top ten clonotypes cover just under 0.04% of the sample. Sequencing used naive CD4+ T cells from blood. In light of the paper, this sample's cell subset or site label describes: true naive CD4+ T cells. The receptors were sampled from a man younger than 30 with type 1 diabetes.

The sample holds a few counts of this clone. CDR3 region: CASSLRTGLSYEQYF. The CDR3 DNA reads as TGTGCCAGCAGCCTCCGGACAGGGCTCTCCTACGAGCAGTACTTC. The chain couples TRBV7-2 to TRBJ2-7, with 8 bases fitting TRBD1. Trimming took 5 bases from V and 0 from J; bases not matched to a gene: 6. CDR1 is SGHTA and CDR2 is FQGNSA in the germline V gene. This CDR3 has 15 amino acids.

This clone was seen more than once but under ten times. The chain combines TRBV2 with TRBJ2-3, with D possibly TRBD2 on 6 matching bases. The CDR3 runs 17 residues. V shed 5 bases and J shed 0 bases, with 18 bases lying between them. The germline gives CDR1 SNHLY, CDR2 FYNNEI. The CDR3 is CASSNPERRGSTDTQYF. CDR3 DNA: TGTGCCAGCAGTAACCCCGAGAGGAGGGGAAGCACAGATACGCAGTATTTT.

This clone was detected only a few times. The chain combines TRBV6-5 with TRBJ1-2; D possibly corresponds to TRBD1 (6 bases). Trimming took 6 bases from V and 4 from J, leaving 15 bases between them. This CDR3 contains 14 residues. Per germline, CDR1 MNHEY and CDR2 SVGAGI. The CDR3 is CASRIGLGGYGYTF. The DNA for the CDR3 is TGTGCCAGCAGGATTGGCCTAGGGGGCTATGGCTACACCTTC.

This clone was detected a few times. The rearrangement uses TRBV25-1 and TRBJ1-1; D remains ambiguous. The germline V gene encodes CDR1 MGHDK and CDR2 SYGVNS. The CDR3 has 15 residues. V lost 6 bases and J lost 2, with 16 bases in between. The CDR3 DNA follows: TGTGCCAGCAGGGCCAAGGGCGTTTCAAACACTGAAGCTTTCTTT. It yields the protein CASRAKGVSNTEAFF.